One TCR beta chain is described in this entry. This clonotype was recorded many times. Its specific antigen is unknown. Base qualities are not recorded, but no much larger clone differs from it by a single base. This record belongs to a study of identical twins (dated by TCRdb to 2016 to 2017). In the study overall: To test whether fetal clonotypes persist, this study deep-sequenced TCR alpha and beta repertoires from monozygotic twins, from unrelated adults of various ages, and from cord blood. To rule out contamination, the twin experiments were replicated at different times with different library preparation protocols. Results and caveats for the whole study, not just this receptor: Invariant T cells such as MAIT and iNKT could partly confound zero-insertion analyses, although diverse VJ usage argued against such confounding for most clonotypes. Excess twin sharing in beta out-of-frame sequences was weaker because fewer shared sequences lowered the signal-to-noise ratio. Because the same donors could not be followed over many years, conclusions were based on cross-sectional statistical analysis. Compared with coincidental sharing between unrelated individuals, out-of-frame TCR alpha sequences shared between twins had an excess of sequences with low generation probability. Recombination models systematically underestimated out-of-frame TCR alpha sharing in monozygotic twins but agreed with sharing between unrelated individuals. Fewer insertions were carried by abundant cord blood beta clonotypes, a similar but weaker trend appeared in young adult naive repertoires, and no such trend appeared in memory repertoires.

The library came from 5' RACE. Sequencing took place on an Illumina HiSeq 2000. Template switching added a universal primer binding site, and the final cDNA carried a unique molecular identifier that allowed TCR cDNA molecules to be counted accurately. Specific primers in the conserved constant-segment region were used to synthesize first-strand cDNA for the TCR alpha and beta chains. To control for contamination, each cDNA library was double barcoded with a SMART-Mk sample barcode plus Illumina barcodes. TruSeq adapter sequences along with Illumina sample barcodes were introduced in two successive PCR steps. TCR alpha and beta cDNA libraries were sequenced on the Illumina HiSeq platform with custom primers. As for how the authors treated the data: MiGEC processed the raw reads to extract unique molecular identifiers, while MiXCR was used to determine the CDR3 positions. Recombination models were inferred per individual with the repgenHMM and IGoR tools using an EM algorithm. The tcR package in R was used for shared clonotype analysis, with sharing normalized by the product of cloneset sizes. To study raw recombination free of thymic and clonal selection effects, out-of-frame nonproductive sequences were analyzed. TCRdb trimmed the raw reads at Q25, called clones with MiXCR and kept productive beta chains. Rows with one shared CDR3 protein collapse into an entry with the most common genes and DNA. TCRdb's processing, not the authors' own work, is the source of the V and J calls. Counted in this sample were around 510,000 distinct CDR3 sequences; roughly an eighth of them appeared once. Approximately 1% of the sample belongs to the ten largest clones.

All donors were healthy Caucasians. Three pairs of female monozygotic twins, all aged about 18 to 30 years, were included in the twin cohort. Positive isolation kits from Invitrogen were used to isolate CD4+ and CD8+ T cell populations. These data also formed part of another study, on yellow fever vaccine responses in identical twins. The second study also describes: According to the authors, in identical twins the way T cells responded to vaccination appeared partly convergent and partly personalized. Focusing on identical twins, the study followed the T cell clones that responded to the vaccine, and did so with precision.

The sequence came from a woman under 30 in good health. Specimen: CD4+ T cells sorted from blood.

The DNA sequence follows: TGTGCCAGCAGCGAGCTGGGACGCCGGACCCAGTACTTC. Its coded protein is CASSELGRRTQYF. The chain uses TRBV12-3 or TRBV12-4 and TRBJ2-5; the D segment might be TRBD1 or TRBD2, since each matches 5 bases. The V and J ends are trimmed by 6 bases and 7 bases, leaving 15 bases between them. Including cysteine and phenylalanine, the CDR3 has 13 amino acids. Just the 39-base CDR3 DNA is kept, in frame starting at base 1.